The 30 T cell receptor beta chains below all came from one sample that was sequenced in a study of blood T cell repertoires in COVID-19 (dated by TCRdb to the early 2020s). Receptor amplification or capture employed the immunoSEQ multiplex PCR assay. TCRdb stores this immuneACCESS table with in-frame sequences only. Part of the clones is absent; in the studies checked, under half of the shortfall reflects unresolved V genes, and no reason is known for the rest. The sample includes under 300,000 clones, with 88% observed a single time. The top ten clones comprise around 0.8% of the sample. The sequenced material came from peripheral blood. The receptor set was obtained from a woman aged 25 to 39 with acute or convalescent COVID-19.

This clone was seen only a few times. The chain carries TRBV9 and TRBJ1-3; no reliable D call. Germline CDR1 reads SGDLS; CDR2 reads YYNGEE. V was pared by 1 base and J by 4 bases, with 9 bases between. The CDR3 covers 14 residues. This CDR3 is CASSVLSEGNTIYF. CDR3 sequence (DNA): TGTGCCAGCAGCGTACTTTCCGAGGGAAACACCATATATTTT.

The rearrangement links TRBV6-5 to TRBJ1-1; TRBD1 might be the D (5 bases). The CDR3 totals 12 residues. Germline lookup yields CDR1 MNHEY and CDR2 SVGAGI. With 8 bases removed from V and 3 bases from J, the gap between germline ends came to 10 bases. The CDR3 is CASYRPHTEAFF. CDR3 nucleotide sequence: TGTGCCAGCTACAGGCCTCACACTGAAGCTTTCTTT.

The CDR3 nucleotides are TGTGCCAGCAGCTACCCGGTCGGGGAGCTGTTTTTT. It codes for CASSYPVGELFF. V and J are TRBV11-2 and TRBJ2-2; D unresolved. Per germline, CDR1 SGHAT and CDR2 FQNNGV. V lost 4 bases to trimming and J lost 7 bases, with 7 bases between them. The CDR3 sequence is 12 residues long.

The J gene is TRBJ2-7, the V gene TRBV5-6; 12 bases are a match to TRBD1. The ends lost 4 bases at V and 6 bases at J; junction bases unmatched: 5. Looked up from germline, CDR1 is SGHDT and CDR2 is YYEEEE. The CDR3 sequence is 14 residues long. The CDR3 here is CASSGDRGLPEQYF. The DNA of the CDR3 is TGTGCCAGCAGCGGGGACAGGGGGCTTCCCGAGCAGTACTTC.

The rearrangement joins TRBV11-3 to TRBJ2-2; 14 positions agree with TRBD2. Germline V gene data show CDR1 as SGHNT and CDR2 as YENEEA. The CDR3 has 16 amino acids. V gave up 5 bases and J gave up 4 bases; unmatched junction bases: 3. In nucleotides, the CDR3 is TGTGCCAGCAGCCTGGGACTAGCGGGAGTCACCGGGGAGCTGTTTTTT. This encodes CASSLGLAGVTGELFF.

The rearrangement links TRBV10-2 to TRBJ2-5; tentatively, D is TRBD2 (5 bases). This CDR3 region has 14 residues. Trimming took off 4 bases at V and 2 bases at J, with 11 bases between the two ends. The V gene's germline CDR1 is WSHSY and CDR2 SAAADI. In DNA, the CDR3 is TGCGCCAGCAGTGGGACTCCCACACAAGAGACCCAGTACTTC. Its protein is CASSGTPTQETQYF.

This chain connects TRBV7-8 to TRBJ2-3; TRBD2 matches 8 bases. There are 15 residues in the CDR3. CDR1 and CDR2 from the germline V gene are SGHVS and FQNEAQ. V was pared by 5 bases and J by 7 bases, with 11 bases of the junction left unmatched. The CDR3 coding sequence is TGTGCCAGCAGCCCACGGTCCAGCGGGAGCTATACGCAGTATTTT. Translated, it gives CASSPRSSGSYTQYF.

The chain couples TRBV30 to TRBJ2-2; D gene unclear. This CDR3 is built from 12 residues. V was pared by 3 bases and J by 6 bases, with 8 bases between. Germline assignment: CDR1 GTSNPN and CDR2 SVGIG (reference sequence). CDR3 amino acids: CAWRVAAGELFF. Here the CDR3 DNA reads TGTGCCTGGAGGGTGGCCGCCGGGGAGCTGTTTTTT.

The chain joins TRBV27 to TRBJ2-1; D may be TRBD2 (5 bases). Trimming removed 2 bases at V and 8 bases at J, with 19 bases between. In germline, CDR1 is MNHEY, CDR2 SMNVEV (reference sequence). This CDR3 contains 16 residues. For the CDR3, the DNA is TGTGCCAGCAGTTTACGCGGCCGGAGGCGGGTTTATGAGCAGTTCTTC. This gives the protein CASSLRGRRRVYEQFF.

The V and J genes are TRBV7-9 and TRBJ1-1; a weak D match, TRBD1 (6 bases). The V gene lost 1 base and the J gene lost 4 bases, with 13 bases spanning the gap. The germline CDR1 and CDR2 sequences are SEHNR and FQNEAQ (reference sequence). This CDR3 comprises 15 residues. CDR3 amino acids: CASSLDTRGTTEAFF. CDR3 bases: TGTGCCAGCAGCTTAGATACCAGGGGCACCACTGAAGCTTTCTTT.

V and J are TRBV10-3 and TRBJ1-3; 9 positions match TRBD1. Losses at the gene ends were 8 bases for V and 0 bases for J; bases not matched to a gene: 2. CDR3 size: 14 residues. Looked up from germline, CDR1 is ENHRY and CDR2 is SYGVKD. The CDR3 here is CAIWTGASGNTIYF. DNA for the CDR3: TGTGCCATCTGGACAGGGGCCTCTGGAAACACCATATATTTT.

This chain's CDR3 is CASSKTGPGANVLTF. Written as DNA, the CDR3 is TGCGCCAGCAGCAAGACAGGTCCTGGGGCCAACGTCCTGACTTTC. V usage is TRBV5-1 and J usage is TRBJ2-6; a weak D match, TRBD1 (6 bases). Germline values: CDR1 SGHRS, CDR2 YFSETQ. The CDR3 consists of 15 residues. V lost 4 bases and J 2 bases, leaving 10 bases between the germline ends.

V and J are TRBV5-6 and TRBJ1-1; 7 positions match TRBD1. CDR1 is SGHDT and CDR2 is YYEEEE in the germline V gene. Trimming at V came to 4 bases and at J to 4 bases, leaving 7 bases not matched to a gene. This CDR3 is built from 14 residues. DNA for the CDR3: TGTGCCAGCAGCAGCAGGGGGTTAGGCACTGAAGCTTTCTTT. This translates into CASSSRGLGTEAFF. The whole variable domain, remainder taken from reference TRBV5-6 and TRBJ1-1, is DAGVTQSPTHLIKTRGQQVTLRCSPKSGHDTVSWYQQALGQGPQFIFQYYEEEERQRGNFPDRFSGHQFPNYSSELNVNALLLGDSALYLCASSSRGLGTEAFFGQGTRLTVV.

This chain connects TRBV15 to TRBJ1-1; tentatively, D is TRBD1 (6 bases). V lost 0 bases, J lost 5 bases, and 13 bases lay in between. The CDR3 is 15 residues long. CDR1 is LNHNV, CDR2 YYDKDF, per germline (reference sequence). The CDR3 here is CATSRDRGVGTEAFF. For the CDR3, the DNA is TGTGCCACCAGCAGAGACAGGGGAGTTGGGACTGAAGCTTTCTTT. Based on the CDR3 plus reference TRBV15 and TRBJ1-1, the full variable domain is DAMVIQNPRYQVTQFGKPVTLSCSQTLNHNVMYWYQQKSSQAPKLLFHYYDKDFNNEADTPDNFQSRRPNTSFCFLDIRSPGLGDTAMYLCATSRDRGVGTEAFFGQGTRLTVV.

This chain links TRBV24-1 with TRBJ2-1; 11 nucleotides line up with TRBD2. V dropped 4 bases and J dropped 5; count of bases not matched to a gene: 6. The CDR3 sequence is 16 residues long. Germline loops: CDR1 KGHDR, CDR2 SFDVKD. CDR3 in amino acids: CATSDHGTSGNNEQFF. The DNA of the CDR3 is TGTGCCACCAGTGACCACGGGACTAGCGGTAACAATGAGCAGTTCTTC.

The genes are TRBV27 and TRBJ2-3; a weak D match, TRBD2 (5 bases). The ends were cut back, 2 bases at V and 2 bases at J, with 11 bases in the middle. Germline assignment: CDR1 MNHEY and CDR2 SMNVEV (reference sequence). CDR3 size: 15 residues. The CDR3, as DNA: TGTGCCAGCAGTTTACTGCTAGCTAACACAGATACGCAGTATTTT. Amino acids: CASSLLLANTDTQYF.

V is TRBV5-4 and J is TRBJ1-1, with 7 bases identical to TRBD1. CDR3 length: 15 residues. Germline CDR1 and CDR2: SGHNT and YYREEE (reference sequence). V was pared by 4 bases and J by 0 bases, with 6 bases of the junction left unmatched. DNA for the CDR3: TGTGCCAGCAGCCCCACCGGGACAGTGAACACTGAAGCTTTCTTT. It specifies CASSPTGTVNTEAFF.

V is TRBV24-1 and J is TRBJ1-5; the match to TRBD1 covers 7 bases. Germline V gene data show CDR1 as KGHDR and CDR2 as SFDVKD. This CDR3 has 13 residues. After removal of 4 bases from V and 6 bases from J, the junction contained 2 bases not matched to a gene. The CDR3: CATSEGGGQPQHF. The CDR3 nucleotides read TGTGCCACCAGTGAAGGGGGCGGTCAGCCCCAGCATTTT.

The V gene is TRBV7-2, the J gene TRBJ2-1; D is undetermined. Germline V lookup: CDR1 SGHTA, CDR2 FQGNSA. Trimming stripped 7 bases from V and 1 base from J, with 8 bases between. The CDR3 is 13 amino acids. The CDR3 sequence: CASTQRSYNEQFF. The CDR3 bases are TGTGCCAGCACCCAGAGGTCCTACAATGAGCAGTTCTTC.

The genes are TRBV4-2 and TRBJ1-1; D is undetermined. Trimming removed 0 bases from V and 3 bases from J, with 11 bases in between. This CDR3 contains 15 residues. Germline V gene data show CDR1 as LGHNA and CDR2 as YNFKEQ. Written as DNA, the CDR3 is TGTGCCAGCAGCCAAGATACAGTAGCGGACACTGAAGCTTTCTTT. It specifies CASSQDTVADTEAFF.

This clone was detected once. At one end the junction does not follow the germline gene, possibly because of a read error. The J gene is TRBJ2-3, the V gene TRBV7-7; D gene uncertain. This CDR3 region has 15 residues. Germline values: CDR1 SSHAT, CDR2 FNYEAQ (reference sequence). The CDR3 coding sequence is TGTGCTAGCAGCTTAGGGCTAGGAAGCACAGATACGCAGTATTTT. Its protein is CASSLGLGSTDTQYF.

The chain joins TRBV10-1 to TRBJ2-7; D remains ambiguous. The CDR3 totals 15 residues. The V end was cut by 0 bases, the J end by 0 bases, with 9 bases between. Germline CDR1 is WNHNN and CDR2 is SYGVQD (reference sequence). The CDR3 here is CASSESRVNSYEQYF. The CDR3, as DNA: TGCGCCAGCAGTGAGTCGCGCGTGAACTCCTACGAGCAGTACTTC.

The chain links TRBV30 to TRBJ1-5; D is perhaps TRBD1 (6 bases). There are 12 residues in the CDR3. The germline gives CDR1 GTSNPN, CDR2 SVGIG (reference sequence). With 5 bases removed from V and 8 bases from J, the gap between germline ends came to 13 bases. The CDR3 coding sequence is TGTGCCTGGGACAGGCGCTCTGAGCCCCAGCATTTT. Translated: CAWDRRSEPQHF.

In DNA form, the CDR3 reads TGTGCCAGCAACCGATCGGGGGCCAGCGGGAGGGCCGGGACCGGGGAGCTGTTTTTT. Translating it yields CASNRSGASGRAGTGELFF. The V and J genes are TRBV6-6 and TRBJ2-2, with 10 nucleotides matching TRBD2. The CDR3 is 19 amino acids. With V trimmed by 7 bases and J by 5 bases, 19 bases remained unmatched. From germline, CDR1 is MNHNY and CDR2 SVGAGI (reference sequence).

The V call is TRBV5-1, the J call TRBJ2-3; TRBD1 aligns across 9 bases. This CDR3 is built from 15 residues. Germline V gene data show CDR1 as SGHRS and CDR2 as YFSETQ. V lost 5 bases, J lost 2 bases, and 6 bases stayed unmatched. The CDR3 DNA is TGCGCCAGCAGATCCGGGACAGGGACCACAGATACGCAGTATTTT. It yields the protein CASRSGTGTTDTQYF.

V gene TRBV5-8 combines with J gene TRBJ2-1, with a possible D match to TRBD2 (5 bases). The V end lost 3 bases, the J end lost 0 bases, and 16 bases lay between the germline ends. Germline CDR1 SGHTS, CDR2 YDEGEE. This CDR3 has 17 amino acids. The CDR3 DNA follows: TGTGCCAGCAGCTCATTGGACTTCAGGAGCTCCTACAATGAGCAGTTCTTC. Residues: CASSSLDFRSSYNEQFF.

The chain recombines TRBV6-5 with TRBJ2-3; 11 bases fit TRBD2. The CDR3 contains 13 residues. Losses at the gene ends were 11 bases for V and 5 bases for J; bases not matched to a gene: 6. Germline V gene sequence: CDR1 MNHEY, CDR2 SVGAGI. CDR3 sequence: CAASGRREDTQYF. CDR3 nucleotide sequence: TGTGCCGCTAGCGGGAGGAGAGAAGATACGCAGTATTTT.

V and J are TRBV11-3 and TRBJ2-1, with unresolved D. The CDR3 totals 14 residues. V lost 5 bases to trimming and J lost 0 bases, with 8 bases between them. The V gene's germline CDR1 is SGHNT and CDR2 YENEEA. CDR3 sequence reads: CASSVSSSYNEQFF. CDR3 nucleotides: TGTGCCAGCAGCGTCTCTAGCTCCTACAATGAGCAGTTCTTC.

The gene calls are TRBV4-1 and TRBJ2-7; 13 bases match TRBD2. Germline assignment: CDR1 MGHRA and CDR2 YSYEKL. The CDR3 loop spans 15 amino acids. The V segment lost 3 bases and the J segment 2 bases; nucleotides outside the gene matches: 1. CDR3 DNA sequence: TGCGCCAGCAGCCAGGGGACTAGCGGGGCCTACGAGCAGTACTTC. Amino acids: CASSQGTSGAYEQYF.

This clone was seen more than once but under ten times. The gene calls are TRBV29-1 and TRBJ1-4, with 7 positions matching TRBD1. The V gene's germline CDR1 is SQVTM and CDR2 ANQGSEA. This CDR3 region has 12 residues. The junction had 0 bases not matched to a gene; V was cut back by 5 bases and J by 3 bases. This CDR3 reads CSVQGANEKLFF. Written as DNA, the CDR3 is TGCAGCGTTCAGGGGGCTAATGAAAAACTGTTTTTT.